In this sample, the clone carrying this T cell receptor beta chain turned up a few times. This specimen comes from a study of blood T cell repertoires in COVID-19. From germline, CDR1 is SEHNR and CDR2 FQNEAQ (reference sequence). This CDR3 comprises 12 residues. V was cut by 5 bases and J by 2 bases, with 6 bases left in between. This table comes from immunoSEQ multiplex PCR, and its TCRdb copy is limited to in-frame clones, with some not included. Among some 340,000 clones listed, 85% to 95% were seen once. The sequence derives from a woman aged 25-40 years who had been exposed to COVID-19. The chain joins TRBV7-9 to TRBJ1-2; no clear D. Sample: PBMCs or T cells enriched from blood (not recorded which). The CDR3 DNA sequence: TGTGCCAGCAGCCTCAGAAACTATGGCTACACCTTC. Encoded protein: CASSLRNYGYTF.